These 16 T cell receptor beta chains share one sample of origin, sequenced in a study of shared clonotypes between healthy human individuals. As defined, naive CD8 cells were CD45RO-negative and positively selected for CCR7, with terminally differentiated effector memory CD45RA+ cells excluded. Profiled with immunoSEQ multiplex PCR; TCRdb holds only in-frame clones, not every one. The sample has about 2 million clones; about 95% are singletons. The sequencing sample was made of naive CD8+ T cells sorted from blood. The receptors originated from a man between 18 and 29 years old in good health.

Concerning this clone: This specimen includes other DNA sequences encoding the same CDR3. This chain joins TRBV27 and TRBJ2-7, with D unresolved. Germline V gene lookup returns CDR1 MNHEY and CDR2 SMNVEV (reference sequence). CDR3 length: 13 residues. The ends were cut back, 2 bases at V and 4 bases at J, with 9 bases in the middle. In DNA form, the CDR3 reads TGTGCCAGCAGTTTACTAGGACGATACGAGCAGTACTTC. Residues: CASSLLGRYEQYF.

The gene calls are TRBV27 and TRBJ2-7; no firm D call. Germline V gene sequence: CDR1 MNHEY, CDR2 SMNVEV (reference sequence). The CDR3 totals 13 residues. With 6 bases removed from V and 2 bases from J, the gap between germline ends came to 11 bases. Here the CDR3 DNA reads TGTGCCAGCAGACTGAGAAAGGCCTACGAGCAGTACTTC. Translating it yields CASRLRKAYEQYF.

This rearrangement joins TRBV4-3 to TRBJ2-7; D may be TRBD1 (5 bases). The V and J ends lost 1 base and 0 bases respectively, with 10 bases between them. The CDR3 has 15 amino acids. CDR1 and CDR2 (germline): LGHNA, YSLEER. Here the CDR3 reads CASSQGSGHSYEQYF. In DNA form, the CDR3 reads TGCGCCAGCAGCCAAGGTTCAGGGCACTCCTACGAGCAGTACTTC.

V gene TRBV7-9 combines with J gene TRBJ1-2; 7 nucleotides match TRBD1. V dropped 5 bases and J dropped 2; count of bases not matched to a gene: 14. CDR3 length: 17 amino acids. The germline CDR1 and CDR2 sequences are SEHNR and FQNEAQ (reference sequence). The CDR3 region has the DNA TGTGCCAGCAGCCCACGCCGTTGGGACAGCGAAAACTATGGCTACACCTTC. This translates into CASSPRRWDSENYGYTF.

This chain uses TRBV7-9 with TRBJ1-1; D uncertain. Deletions cut 8 bases from V and 6 bases from J, with 28 bases between. CDR1 SEHNR and CDR2 FQNEAQ come from the germline V gene (reference sequence). The CDR3 is 17 residues long. Here the CDR3 reads CASGPETFGLGSAEAFF. The CDR3 bases are TGTGCCAGCGGACCTGAGACCTTTGGATTAGGTTCGGCTGAAGCTTTCTTT.

The V gene is TRBV5-1, the J gene TRBJ1-1; no reliable D call. The germline gives CDR1 SGHRS, CDR2 YFSETQ. The CDR3 has 13 residues. The ends were cut back, 4 bases at V and 1 base at J, with 8 bases in the middle. CDR3 loop: CASSPPANTEAFF. CDR3 DNA: TGCGCCAGCAGCCCTCCAGCGAACACTGAAGCTTTCTTT.

The V gene is TRBV6-6, the J gene TRBJ1-5, with D hard to call. In germline, CDR1 is MNHNY, CDR2 SVGAGI (reference sequence). Trimming removed 7 bases at V and 7 bases at J, with 11 bases between. The CDR3 sequence is 12 residues long. Here the CDR3 DNA reads TGTGCCAGCAACTGGGTCGACCAGCCCCAGCATTTT. Its translation is CASNWVDQPQHF.

CDR3 sequence reads: CSAVHRMDSVYNEQFF. For the CDR3, the DNA is TGCAGCGCCGTGCATAGAATGGACTCCGTATACAATGAGCAGTTCTTC. The chain is built from TRBV29-1 and TRBJ2-1; the D gene is possibly TRBD2 (5 bases). The CDR3 has 16 residues. The germline gives CDR1 SQVTM, CDR2 ANQGSEA. V was trimmed by 7 bases and J by 4 bases, leaving 23 bases between them.

The rearrangement uses TRBV5-6 and TRBJ1-2, with D uncertain. The V end lost 0 bases, the J end lost 4 bases, and 10 bases lay between the germline ends. The CDR3 totals 14 residues. The germline gives CDR1 SGHDT, CDR2 YYEEEE. For the CDR3, the DNA is TGTGCCAGCAGCTTGGCCGGGTCTGGCTATGGCTACACCTTC. Residues: CASSLAGSGYGYTF.

V is TRBV6-1 and J is TRBJ1-1; D is possibly TRBD1 (5 bases). The CDR3 has 14 amino acids. The germline V gene encodes CDR1 MNHNS and CDR2 SASEGT. Trimming shortened V by 2 bases and J by 6 bases, and 13 bases separated the two germline ends. The CDR3 is CASSELGGNAEAFF. The CDR3 nucleotides read TGTGCCAGCAGTGAATTGGGGGGTAACGCTGAAGCTTTCTTT.

This chain joins TRBV27 and TRBJ2-2; no firm D call. Germline values: CDR1 MNHEY, CDR2 SMNVEV (reference sequence). The CDR3 has 14 amino acids. Trimming stripped 5 bases from V and 8 bases from J, with 15 bases between. The CDR3 is CASSPYPIYGELFF. DNA for the CDR3: TGTGCCAGCAGTCCCTACCCCATCTATGGGGAGCTGTTTTTT.

About this clone: This sample includes further DNA sequences coding for the same CDR3. This chain connects TRBV7-9 to TRBJ2-5; D remains ambiguous. Germline V lookup: CDR1 SEHNR, CDR2 FQNEAQ (reference sequence). Between the trimmed V and J ends, which lost 4 bases and 5 bases, there was a span of 8 bases. CDR3 length: 12 residues. The CDR3 sequence is CASSSLKETQYF. The CDR3 nucleotides are TGTGCCAGCAGCTCCCTTAAGGAGACCCAGTACTTC.

This chain joins TRBV28 and TRBJ2-5; D gene ambiguous. Germline loops: CDR1 MDHEN, CDR2 SYDVKM. Between the trimmed V and J ends, which lost 6 bases and 5 bases, there was a span of 10 bases. This CDR3 spans 12 amino acids. The CDR3 sequence is CASRGLEETQYF. The CDR3 nucleotides are TGTGCCAGCAGAGGGTTAGAGGAGACCCAGTACTTC.

V and J are TRBV21-1 and TRBJ2-1; the table assigns TRBD2, which was not confirmed against the DNA. TRBV21-1 has pseudogene status. The CDR3 contains 19 residues. The CDR3 is CASSKRGTTGTSGGNEQFF. The CDR3 DNA reads as TGTGCCAGCAGCAAAAGGGGCACAACCGGGACCTCCGGGGGAAATGAGCAGTTCTTC.

The chain recombines TRBV14 with TRBJ1-6; perhaps TRBD1 as D (5 bases). The V end lost 4 bases, the J end lost 0 bases, and 25 bases lay between the germline ends. The CDR3 consists of 21 residues. The V gene's germline CDR1 is SGHDN and CDR2 FVKESK. CDR3 region: CASSLDPRDSSSSSYNSPLHF. CDR3 DNA: TGTGCCAGCAGCCTAGATCCCCGGGACTCATCCAGCAGCTCCTATAATTCACCCCTCCACTTT.

DNA of the CDR3: TGTGCCAGCAGTGCCGACCATTGGGATACGCAGTATTTT. Translation gives CASSADHWDTQYF. This rearrangement joins TRBV27 to TRBJ2-3; D remains ambiguous. V lost 5 bases to trimming and J lost 6 bases, with 12 bases between them. Germline V gene sequence: CDR1 MNHEY, CDR2 SMNVEV (reference sequence). The CDR3 spans 13 residues.